This T cell receptor (beta chain) originates from a study of blood T cell repertoires in COVID-19. The data were produced by immunoSEQ multiplex PCR, yet TCRdb's version contains in-frame clones alone and is incomplete. Of some 300,000 clones listed, 90% are singletons. This CDR3 is 14 amino acids long. Between the trimmed V and J ends, which lost 7 bases and 8 bases, there was a span of 20 bases. CDR1 is MGHDK and CDR2 is SYGVNS in the germline V gene. The chain recombines TRBV25-1 with TRBJ1-2, with D possibly being TRBD1 (5 bases). Sequencing was done on a sample of PBMCs or T cells enriched from blood (not recorded which). The TCR originated in a young woman with acute COVID-19. The CDR3 is CASKQDPPGNGYTF. The CDR3 bases are TGTGCCAGCAAACAGGACCCTCCAGGGAACGGCTACACCTTC.